One sample yielded the 10 T cell receptor beta chains listed below, sequenced in a study of Ad26.COV2.S vaccination and SARS-CoV-2 variants. Regarding treatment: around 19 received Ad26.COV2.S at low or high dose, single or two shots; five or six received placebo; per-sample allocation not given. Day 63 after the first vaccine or placebo injection was the time point for sampling. Profiling relied on immunoSEQ multiplex PCR, and the TCRdb table lists in-frame clones only, not all of them. The repertoire holds about 350,000 clones, about 88% seen once, with around 6.6% in the top ten. The sample was peripheral blood, taken in a trial of Ad26.COV2.S vaccine versus placebo. These receptor sequences come from a person between 18 and 59 years old who received the Ad26.COV2.S COVID-19 vaccine or a placebo.

The chain has TRBV4-3 and TRBJ2-3; 8 nucleotides agree with TRBD1. This CDR3 has 15 amino acids. The ends lost 1 base at V and 1 base at J; junction bases unmatched: 1. Germline CDR1 is LGHNA and CDR2 is YSLEER. CDR3 amino acids: CASSQGDRRTDTQYF. The CDR3 nucleotides read TGCGCCAGCAGCCAAGGGGACAGGCGCACAGATACGCAGTATTTT.

This chain connects TRBV6-2 or TRBV6-3 to TRBJ2-7, with 9 bases identical to TRBD2. Trimming at V came to 2 bases and at J to 3 bases, leaving 8 bases not matched to a gene. Germline values: CDR1 MNHEY, CDR2 SVGEGT. The CDR3 is made up of 16 amino acids. DNA for the CDR3: TGTGCCAGCAGTTACCGGGGCGGGAGGGCCCGCTACGAGCAGTACTTC. Encoded protein: CASSYRGGRARYEQYF.

The V and J genes are TRBV5-6 and TRBJ1-4, with TRBD1 identical over 10 bases. Trimming cost V 1 base and J 10 bases; bases outside gene matches: 7. The CDR3 loop spans 15 amino acids. Germline values: CDR1 SGHDT, CDR2 YYEEEE. The CDR3 protein is CASSLNPGQGGKLFF. CDR3 in DNA: TGTGCCAGCAGCTTGAACCCCGGACAGGGGGGAAAACTGTTTTTT.

This clone has a count of ten or more. The gene calls are TRBV19 and TRBJ2-3; possibly TRBD1 or TRBD2 for D (7 bases each). This CDR3 is built from 14 residues. The germline V and J ends were trimmed by 6 bases and 4 bases, with 14 bases remaining between them. The V gene's germline CDR1 is LNHDA and CDR2 SQIVND (reference sequence). The CDR3 sequence: CASSPGGEADTQYF. The CDR3 DNA sequence: TGTGCCAGTAGCCCAGGGGGGGAAGCAGATACGCAGTATTTT.

The gene calls are TRBV7-2 and TRBJ2-7, with TRBD2 identical over 14 bases. From germline, CDR1 is SGHTA and CDR2 FQGNSA. The CDR3 extends over 15 amino acids. V shed 4 bases and J 5 bases; nucleotides not matched to a gene: 4. The CDR3 nucleotides read TGTGCCAGCAGCTCGGGACTAGCGGGGGTGAACGAGCAGTACTTC. It encodes CASSSGLAGVNEQYF.

This clone was observed once. The chain recombines TRBV19 with TRBJ2-5, with 7 bases matching TRBD2. There are 13 residues in the CDR3. Per the germline V gene, CDR1 is LNHDA and CDR2 is SQIVND (reference sequence). Unmatched junction bases numbered 8, after V lost 8 bases and J lost 5 bases. The CDR3 sequence: CASGGGPWETQYF. Here the CDR3 DNA reads TGTGCCAGTGGGGGGGGTCCTTGGGAGACCCAGTACTTC.

The rearrangement uses TRBV7-2 and TRBJ2-7, with unresolved D. The germline gives CDR1 SGHTA, CDR2 FQGNSA. The CDR3 consists of 15 residues. The ends were cut back, 1 base at V and 0 bases at J, with 10 bases in the middle. The CDR3 bases are TGTGCCAGCAGCTTAGGGAAGGGCAGCTCCTACGAGCAGTACTTC. Protein product: CASSLGKGSSYEQYF.

The chain carries TRBV5-6 and TRBJ1-2, with D unclear. The germline V gene encodes CDR1 SGHDT and CDR2 YYEEEE. CDR3 length: 14 amino acids. Deletions cut 3 bases from V and 5 bases from J, with 14 bases between. The CDR3 loop reads CASSSWWAPYGYTF. CDR3 DNA sequence: TGTGCCAGCAGCTCGTGGTGGGCCCCTTATGGCTACACCTTC. Full variable domain (rest looked up from reference TRBV5-6 and TRBJ1-2): DAGVTQSPTHLIKTRGQQVTLRCSPKSGHDTVSWYQQALGQGPQFIFQYYEEEERQRGNFPDRFSGHQFPNYSSELNVNALLLGDSALYLCASSSWWAPYGYTFGSGTRLTVV.

The chain carries TRBV19 and TRBJ1-5, with D possibly matching TRBD1 (5 bases). V dropped 10 bases and J dropped 3 bases, with 16 bases sitting between them. The germline CDR1 and CDR2 sequences are LNHDA and SQIVND (reference sequence). The CDR3 has 14 residues. CDR3 nucleotides: TGTGCCACCACAGGAGTTTCGGTCAATCAGCCCCAGCATTTT. It codes for CATTGVSVNQPQHF.

This sequence joins TRBV6-1 and TRBJ2-1, with 7 bases identical to TRBD1. The CDR3 is made up of 17 amino acids. With V trimmed by 2 bases and J by 4 bases, 11 bases remained unmatched. The germline V gene encodes CDR1 MNHNS and CDR2 SASEGT. The CDR3 sequence is CASSEKSPGQLYNEQFF. CDR3 bases: TGTGCCAGCAGTGAAAAATCCCCGGGACAGTTATACAATGAGCAGTTCTTC.